This T cell receptor beta chain is drawn from a study of neurological immune-mediated disorders. Findings of the study overall: None of the CDR3 amino acid sequences in expanded clones turned up in more than one subject, which points to private repertoires in all groups. The repertoires of 18 of 34 multiple sclerosis patients fell into one related-CDR3 cluster (a possible signature) under phylogenetic grouping. No clinical or MRI feature was associated with the multiple sclerosis repertoire cluster.

2 million PBMCs stored at -80 C were the source of the unsorted libraries. Many counts were recorded for this clonotype. The antigen remains unidentified. Trimming cost V 4 bases and J 2 bases, with 8 bases left between them. The CDR3 sequence is 13 residues long. Germline loops: CDR1 SGHTA, CDR2 FQGNSA. TCRdb reprocessed the 5' RACE reads with MiXCR, giving one entry per CDR3 protein. This table holds approximately 70,000 distinct CDR3 sequences, around 3.9% found once. The sequenced sample consisted of PBMCs. The gene calls are TRBV7-2 and TRBJ2-5; D call uncertain. This TCR was recovered from a man aged 25 to 40 with multiple sclerosis. The CDR3 DNA sequence: TGTGCCAGCAGCTCCAGGTGGCAAGAGACCCAGTACTTC. Amino acid sequence: CASSSRWQETQYF.